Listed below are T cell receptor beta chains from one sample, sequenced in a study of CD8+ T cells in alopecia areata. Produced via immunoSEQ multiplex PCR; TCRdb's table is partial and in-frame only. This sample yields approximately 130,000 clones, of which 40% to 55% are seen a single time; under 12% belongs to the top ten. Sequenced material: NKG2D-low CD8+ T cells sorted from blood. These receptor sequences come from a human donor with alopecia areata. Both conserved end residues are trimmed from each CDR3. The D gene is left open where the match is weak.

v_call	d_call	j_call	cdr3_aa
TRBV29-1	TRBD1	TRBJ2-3	SVVGGSTDTQY
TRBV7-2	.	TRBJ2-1	ASSFSEEQF
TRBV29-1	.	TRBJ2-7	SVELPESYEQY
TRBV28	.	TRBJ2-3	ASRPQGDTQY
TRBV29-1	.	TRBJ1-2	SARDSYGYT
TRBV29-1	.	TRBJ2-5	SVYPRSGTGYSETQY
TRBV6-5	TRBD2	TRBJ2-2	ASSYLSGRNTGELF
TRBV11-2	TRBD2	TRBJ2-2	ASSLGLAGSNTGELF
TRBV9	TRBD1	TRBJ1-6	ASSAHQGGDSPLH
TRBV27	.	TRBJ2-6	ASSLFGGASSGANVLT
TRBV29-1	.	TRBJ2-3	SVEGQITDTQY
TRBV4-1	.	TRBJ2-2	ASSHQGNGELF
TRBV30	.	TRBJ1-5	AWEGPNQPQH
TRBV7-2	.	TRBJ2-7	AISRQGSEQY
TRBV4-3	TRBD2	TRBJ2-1	ASSQAAGENYNEQF
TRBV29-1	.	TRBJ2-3	SVGDTYTDTQY
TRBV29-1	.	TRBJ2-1	SVEQQVTEQF
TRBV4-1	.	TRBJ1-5	ASSQEEASNQPQH
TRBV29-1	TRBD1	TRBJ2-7	SVSPGTGGYEQY
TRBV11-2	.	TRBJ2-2	ASIQLTGTGELF
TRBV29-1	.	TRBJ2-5	SVRRSDGTQQETQY
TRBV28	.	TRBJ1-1	ASSFGQGHTEAF
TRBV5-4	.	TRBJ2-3	ASSFRADTQY
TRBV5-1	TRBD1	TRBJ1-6	ASSSGQVTSEPLH
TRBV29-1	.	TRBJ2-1	SVELEWTVYNEQF
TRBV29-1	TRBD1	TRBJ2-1	SVEGDREGNEQF
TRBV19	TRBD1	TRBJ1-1	ASRTGGTEAF
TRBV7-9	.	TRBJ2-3	ASREGGLTGTQY
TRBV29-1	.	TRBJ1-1	SAQGGNTEAF
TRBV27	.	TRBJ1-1	ASSLGRGNTEAF
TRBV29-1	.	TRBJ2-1	SVERPEKEEHEQF
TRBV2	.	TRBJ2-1	ASRKRQGYEQF
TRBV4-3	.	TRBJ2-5	ASSQAGRGTQY
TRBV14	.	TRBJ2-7	ASSPGGVSSYEQY
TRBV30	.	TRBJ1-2	AWSVRLGLLNYGYT
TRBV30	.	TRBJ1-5	AWSVRDSHQPQH
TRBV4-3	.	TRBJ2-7	ASSQLDSPTYEQY
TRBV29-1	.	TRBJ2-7	SVAAEFSYEQY
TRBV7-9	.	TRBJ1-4	ASSQGREKLF
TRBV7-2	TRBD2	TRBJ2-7	ASSLASGGTYEQY
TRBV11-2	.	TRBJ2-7	ASSAGLGRYEQY
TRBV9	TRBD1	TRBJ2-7	ASSATGASYEQY
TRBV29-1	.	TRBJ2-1	SVEDWAGAEDEQF
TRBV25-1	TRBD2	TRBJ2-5	ASSDHSGRGETQY
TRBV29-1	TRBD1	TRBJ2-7	SVWDRGRIYEQY
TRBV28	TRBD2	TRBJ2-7	ASSSGRAVGRYEQY
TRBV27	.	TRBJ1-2	ASSSEGYGYT
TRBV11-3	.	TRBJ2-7	ASSSRVLYEQY
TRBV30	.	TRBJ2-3	AWSRGVSTDTQY
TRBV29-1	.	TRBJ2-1	SVGGWERVGSYNEQF
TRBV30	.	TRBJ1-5	AWGQYSNQPQH
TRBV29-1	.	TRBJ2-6	SVEIRVLDSGANVLT
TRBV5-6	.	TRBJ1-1	ASSLGEAEAF
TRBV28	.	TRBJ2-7	ASSLLQTGPYEQY
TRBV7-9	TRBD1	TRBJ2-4	ASSSPGQGNIQY